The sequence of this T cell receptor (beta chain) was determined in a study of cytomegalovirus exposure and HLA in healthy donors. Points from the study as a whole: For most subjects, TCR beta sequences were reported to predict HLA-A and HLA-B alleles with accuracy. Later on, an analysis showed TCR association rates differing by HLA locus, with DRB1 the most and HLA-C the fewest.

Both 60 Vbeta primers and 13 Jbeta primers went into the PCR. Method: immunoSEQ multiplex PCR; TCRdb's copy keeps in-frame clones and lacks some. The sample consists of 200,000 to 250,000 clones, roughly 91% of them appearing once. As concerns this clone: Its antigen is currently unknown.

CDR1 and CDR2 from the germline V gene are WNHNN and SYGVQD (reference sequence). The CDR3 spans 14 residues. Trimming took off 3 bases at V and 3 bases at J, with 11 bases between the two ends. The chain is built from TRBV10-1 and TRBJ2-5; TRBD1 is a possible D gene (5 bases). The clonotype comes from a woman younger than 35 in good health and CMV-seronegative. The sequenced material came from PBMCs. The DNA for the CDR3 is TGCGCCAGCAGTGATACCGGACAAAAAGAGACCCAGTACTTC. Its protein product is CASSDTGQKETQYF.